These 26 T cell receptor beta chains came from one sample sequenced in a study of blood T cell repertoires in COVID-19. Assay: immunoSEQ multiplex PCR; the TCRdb copy retains only in-frame clones and omits some. Altogether fewer than 500,000 clones are present, roughly 90% being singletons, with the ten largest covering less than 0.95%. The sample consisted of peripheral blood. The origin of the receptors is a man aged 18 to 35 with COVID-19, enrolled during active disease.

This chain connects TRBV10-1 to TRBJ2-5, with 9 bases identical to TRBD2. The CDR3 covers 16 residues. CDR1 and CDR2 (germline): WNHNN, SYGVQD (reference sequence). J was trimmed by 5 bases and V by 0 bases; bases with no gene match: 7. Here the CDR3 reads CASSESGGRALETQYF. The CDR3 coding sequence is TGCGCCAGCAGTGAGTCGGGCGGGAGGGCCTTGGAGACCCAGTACTTC.

With regard to this clone: At one boundary the junction diverges from the germline segment, which might be a read error. This chain uses TRBV7-8 with TRBJ2-7; 7 bases match TRBD1. The germline V gene encodes CDR1 SGHVS and CDR2 FQNEAQ. This CDR3 is built from 13 residues. Here the CDR3 DNA reads TGTGCCAGCAGCTTAATCCCAGAAGGGACAGAAGAATTC. Amino acids: CASSLIPEGTEEF. Drawing the rest from reference TRBV7-8 and TRBJ2-7, the complete variable domain is GAGVSQSPRYKVAKRGQDVALRCDPISGHVSLFWYQQALGQGPEFLTYFQNEAQLDKSGLPSDRFFAERPEGSVSTLKIQRTQQEDSAVYLCASSLIPEGTEEFGPGTRLTVT.

Regarding this clone: This specimen includes other DNA sequences encoding the same CDR3. The chain carries TRBV3-1 (or the pseudogene TRBV3-2) and TRBJ1-1; 9 bases are a match to TRBD1. The CDR3 spans 14 residues. J gave up 4 bases and V 4 bases, and 4 bases lay outside the gene matches. CDR1 and CDR2 from the germline V gene are LGHDT and YNNKEL (reference sequence). The CDR3 region is CASSLSTGGTEAFF. DNA of the CDR3: TGTGCCAGCAGCCTCTCGACAGGGGGCACTGAAGCTTTCTTT.

The CDR3 DNA is TGTGCCAGCAGTTCCCGGACAGGAAACACTGAAGCTTTCTTT. This codes for CASSSRTGNTEAFF. The J gene is TRBJ1-1, the V gene TRBV27; 7 bases map to TRBD1. The CDR3 extends over 14 amino acids. Looked up from germline, CDR1 is MNHEY and CDR2 is SMNVEV (reference sequence). The J segment lost 2 bases and the V segment lost 4 bases, leaving 4 bases of the junction unmatched.

This chain joins TRBV4-1 and TRBJ2-3; the D gene is possibly TRBD2 (6 bases). The V end lost 4 bases, the J end lost 3 bases, and 20 bases lay between the germline ends. Per the germline V gene, CDR1 is MGHRA and CDR2 is YSYEKL. CDR3 length equals 17 residues. CDR3 protein: CASSPQGGRGVTDTQYF. CDR3 DNA: TGCGCCAGCAGCCCCCAAGGAGGTCGCGGGGTTACAGATACGCAGTATTTT.

This chain joins TRBV27 and TRBJ2-1; D is unresolved. V lost 5 bases and J 1 base, leaving 12 bases between the germline ends. Germline CDR1 is MNHEY and CDR2 is SMNVEV (reference sequence). The CDR3 spans 15 residues. The CDR3: CASSDLRSSYNEQFF. CDR3 in DNA: TGTGCCAGCAGTGACTTGCGGTCGTCCTACAATGAGCAGTTCTTC.

This clone was counted between two and nine times. The V gene is TRBV4-1, the J gene TRBJ1-6; maybe TRBD1 (5 bases). Germline-derived CDR1 and CDR2 are MGHRA and YSYEKL. Between the trimmed V and J ends, which lost 6 bases and 9 bases, there was a span of 12 bases. The CDR3 is 13 amino acids. CDR3 DNA sequence: TGCGCCAGCAGTAACGACGGGGGTTCACCCCTCCACTTT. Translating it yields CASSNDGGSPLHF.

As regards this clone: Other DNA sequences in this sample translate to the same CDR3. The rearrangement links TRBV27 to TRBJ2-2; D is unresolved. The CDR3 has 14 amino acids. CDR1 is MNHEY, CDR2 SMNVEV, per germline (reference sequence). Trimming pared 3 bases from V and 1 base from J, leaving 6 bases between. The CDR3 here is CASSFRGNTGELFF. In DNA form, the CDR3 reads TGTGCCAGCAGTTTCAGAGGGAACACCGGGGAGCTGTTTTTT.

This chain joins TRBV6-1 and TRBJ1-2, with D perhaps matching TRBD1 (6 bases). This CDR3 has 16 residues. The V end was cut by 2 bases, the J end by 8 bases, with 21 bases between. Germline V CDR1 and CDR2: MNHNS, SASEGT. CDR3: CASSEILVGGSGGYTF. The CDR3 DNA follows: TGTGCCAGCAGTGAAATTTTAGTAGGGGGATCTGGCGGCTACACCTTC.

The CDR3 here is CASGRQGDADTQYF. CDR3 sequence (DNA): TGTGCCAGCGGCCGACAGGGAGACGCAGATACGCAGTATTTT. The chain recombines TRBV2 with TRBJ2-3; TRBD1 aligns across 7 bases. Germline trimming cut 8 bases from V and 4 bases from J; bases unmatched to any gene: 9. This CDR3 has 14 residues. CDR1 SNHLY and CDR2 FYNNEI come from the germline V gene.

This chain connects TRBV7-6 to TRBJ2-7; the D is unclear. Between the trimmed V and J ends, which lost 1 base and 0 bases, there was a span of 10 bases. CDR1 is SGHVS, CDR2 FNYEAQ, per germline. The CDR3 has 15 amino acids. CDR3 residues: CASSLGGSSSYEQYF. The CDR3 DNA sequence: TGTGCCAGCAGCTTAGGCGGCAGTAGCTCCTACGAGCAGTACTTC.

The genes are TRBV2 and TRBJ2-7, with D unresolved. V was pared by 4 bases and J by 0 bases, with 7 bases between. Germline V lookup: CDR1 SNHLY, CDR2 FYNNEI. CDR3 length equals 13 residues. The CDR3 protein is CASSAPSSYEQYF. The CDR3 bases are TGTGCCAGCAGTGCGCCCAGCTCCTACGAGCAGTACTTC.

CDR3 in DNA: TGCGCCAGCAGGTCTAGCGGGGGTAAAAACATTCAGTACTTC. Protein sequence: CASRSSGGKNIQYF. The chain combines TRBV5-1 with TRBJ2-4; TRBD2 matches 10 bases. Germline assignment: CDR1 SGHRS and CDR2 YFSETQ. With V trimmed by 5 bases and J by 4 bases, 3 bases remained unmatched. CDR3 length: 14 amino acids. The whole variable domain, remainder taken from reference TRBV5-1 and TRBJ2-4, is KAGVTQTPRYLIKTRGQQVTLSCSPISGHRSVSWYQQTPGQGLQFLFEYFSETQRNKGNFPGRFSGRQFSNSRSEMNVSTLELGDSALYLCASRSSGGKNIQYFGAGTRLSVL.

The J gene is TRBJ1-2, the V gene TRBV5-4; 7 positions match TRBD1. Germline V gives CDR1 SGHNT, CDR2 YYREEE (reference sequence). This CDR3 region has 13 residues. V trimming: 0 bases; J trimming: 7 bases; junction bases outside the gene matches: 3. CDR3 DNA: TGTGCCAGCAGCTTGGAGGGGGCGCGTGGCTACACCTTC. Translated: CASSLEGARGYTF.

The CDR3 DNA is TGTGCCAGCACTCTACAGCCGGCTTATGGCTACACCTTC. This sequence encodes CASTLQPAYGYTF. The chain joins TRBV6-5 to TRBJ1-2; D is unclear. Germline V CDR1 and CDR2: MNHEY, SVGAGI. Trimming took off 7 bases at V and 5 bases at J, with 14 bases between the two ends. CDR3 length: 13 amino acids.

In its sample, this clone was seen once. This chain connects TRBV29-1 to TRBJ2-7; tentative D call: TRBD2 (5 bases). CDR1 is SQVTM and CDR2 is ANQGSEA in the germline V gene. V gave up 6 bases and J gave up 3 bases, with 18 bases separating them. This CDR3 has 14 residues. As DNA, the CDR3 is TGCAGCGTCACCTCGGGGAGTCGAGGCTACGAGCAGTACTTC. As protein: CSVTSGSRGYEQYF.

The chain combines TRBV9 with TRBJ2-1, with a tentative D call TRBD2 (6 bases). CDR3 size: 16 residues. Germline V gene sequence: CDR1 SGDLS, CDR2 YYNGEE. The V end lost 0 bases, the J end lost 1 base, and 11 bases lay between the germline ends. The CDR3 protein is CASSVGLASSYNEQFF. DNA of the CDR3: TGTGCCAGCAGCGTAGGTCTAGCGTCTTCCTACAATGAGCAGTTCTTC.

This clone was observed once. The genes are TRBV29-1 and TRBJ1-4; 7 bases align to TRBD1. Germline CDR1 reads SQVTM; CDR2 reads ANQGSEA. J gave up 4 bases and V 6 bases, and 11 bases lay outside the gene matches. CDR3 length equals 15 residues. The CDR3 DNA follows: TGCAGCGTCCAGACAGGGTACGCGGGTAATGAAAAACTGTTTTTT. It translates to CSVQTGYAGNEKLFF.

The chain recombines TRBV29-1 with TRBJ1-2; D is uncertain. V lost 4 bases to trimming and J lost 3 bases, with 9 bases between them. Germline CDR1 reads SQVTM; CDR2 reads ANQGSEA. There are 12 residues in the CDR3. For the CDR3, the DNA is TGCAGCGTTGCGGAGTCGGACTATGGCTACACCTTC. It is translated as CSVAESDYGYTF.

The chain employs TRBV5-1 and TRBJ2-3; maybe TRBD2 (5 bases). Germline V gene data show CDR1 as SGHRS and CDR2 as YFSETQ. CDR3 length equals 17 residues. V was pared by 7 bases and J by 0 bases, with 21 bases between. This CDR3 reads CASRRFEASPSTDTQYF. The CDR3 bases are TGCGCCAGCCGCCGATTTGAGGCTAGCCCTAGCACAGATACGCAGTATTTT.

The chain carries TRBV5-1 and TRBJ2-5, with 10 bases matching TRBD2. This CDR3 is 15 amino acids long. V was clipped by 7 bases and J by 0 bases; unmatched bases: 6. Germline CDR1 and CDR2: SGHRS and YFSETQ. CDR3 region: CASSGTSEYQETQYF. Here the CDR3 DNA reads TGCGCCAGCTCCGGGACTAGCGAGTACCAAGAGACCCAGTACTTC.

The chain has TRBV2 and TRBJ1-2; D possibly corresponds to TRBD1 (6 bases). V shed 0 bases and J shed 4 bases, with 12 bases lying between them. From germline, CDR1 is SNHLY and CDR2 FYNNEI. CDR3 length: 15 residues. CDR3 in amino acids: CASSEAEGGSYGYTF. CDR3 DNA: TGTGCCAGCAGTGAAGCAGAGGGGGGGTCCTATGGCTACACCTTC.

This chain joins TRBV5-1 and TRBJ2-1, with 8 positions matching TRBD2. After removal of 4 bases from V and 0 bases from J, the junction contained 6 bases not matched to a gene. Germline CDR1 reads SGHRS; CDR2 reads YFSETQ. The CDR3 has 16 amino acids. CDR3 protein: CASSVGLAGSYNEQFF. DNA for the CDR3: TGCGCCAGCAGCGTTGGCCTAGCGGGCTCCTACAATGAGCAGTTCTTC.

J is TRBJ1-4 and V is TRBV5-1; 7 nucleotides line up with TRBD1. The ends lost 4 bases at V and 0 bases at J; junction bases unmatched: 3. Germline V gives CDR1 SGHRS, CDR2 YFSETQ. The CDR3 runs to 15 residues. The CDR3 DNA reads as TGCGCCAGCAGCCTTCAGGGGGCAACTAATGAAAAACTGTTTTTT. Its protein product is CASSLQGATNEKLFF.

This chain connects TRBV13 to TRBJ2-7; D unclear. The V gene's germline CDR1 is PRHDT and CDR2 FYEKMQ (reference sequence). The length of the CDR3 is 12 residues. V was cut by 0 bases and J by 4 bases, with 4 bases left in between. The CDR3 DNA follows: TGTGCCAGCAGCTTAGGTTATTACGAGCAGTACTTC. It codes for CASSLGYYEQYF.

This clone was seen once. This chain joins TRBV5-8 and TRBJ2-7; TRBD1 matches 8 bases. CDR3 length: 14 residues. V shed 7 bases and J 0 bases; nucleotides not matched to a gene: 6. Germline assignment: CDR1 SGHTS and CDR2 YDEGEE. The CDR3 protein is CASARTGPSYEQYF. The CDR3 DNA follows: TGTGCCAGCGCAAGGACAGGGCCCTCCTACGAGCAGTACTTC.